This T cell receptor (beta chain) originates from a study of STAT5B mutations in CD4+ large granular lymphocyte leukemia. Study-wide findings and caveats: Patient CD4-sorted repertoires stayed more clonal than healthy ones after leukemic-clone removal.

Generated by immunoSEQ multiplex PCR, the TCRdb table keeps only in-frame clones and is missing some. The data hold roughly 34,000 clones, with about four fifths observed a single time. Note on this clone: The antigen is undetermined.

The TCR sequence derives from a human donor in good health. The sample taken for sequencing was CD4+ T cells from blood buffy coats.

The CDR3 here is CASSVGGGRAMANEQFF. The CDR3 DNA follows: TGTGCCAGCAGCGTCGGAGGTGGTCGTGCAATGGCCAATGAGCAGTTCTTC. The chain has TRBV7-2 and TRBJ2-1; maybe TRBD2 (5 bases). Germline CDR1 is SGHTA and CDR2 is FQGNSA. CDR3 length: 17 residues. V was clipped by 5 bases and J by 6 bases, with 23 bases between them.